These 31 T cell receptor beta chains came from one sample sequenced in a study of T cells in Graves' hyperthyroidism and ophthalmopathy. Template material for amplifying TCR beta CDR3 regions consisted of RNA transcripts. HTBI primers were used for first-round RT-PCR of the TCR CDR3. TCRdb ran MiXCR on the multiplex PCR reads and lists one entry per CDR3 protein. The sample includes about 740,000 distinct CDR3 sequences, 12% to 15% of them seen just once. Sequenced material: blood. The receptor source for this set is a woman under 30 with Graves' hyperthyroidism.

Only a few counts were recorded for this clonotype. The chain combines TRBV4-1 with TRBJ2-4, with D unresolved. The V gene's germline CDR1 is MGHRA and CDR2 YSYEKL. This CDR3 comprises 14 residues. Trimming removed 3 bases at V and 8 bases at J, with 14 bases between. The CDR3, as DNA: TGCGCCAGCAGCCACACTCCAACAAAGGACATTCAGTACTTC. It codes for CASSHTPTKDIQYF.

This clonotype was observed many times. The chain couples TRBV18 to TRBJ2-7; D is unclear. CDR3 size: 13 residues. Between the trimmed V and J ends, which lost 8 bases and 0 bases, there was a span of 11 bases. CDR1 and CDR2 from the germline V gene are KGHSH and LQKENI. The CDR3 is CASRPQVSYEQYF. DNA for the CDR3: TGTGCCAGCCGCCCCCAGGTCTCCTACGAGCAGTACTTC.

The chain is built from TRBV5-1 and TRBJ2-5; 11 bases line up with TRBD2. V lost 3 bases to trimming and J lost 1 base; unmatched junction nucleotides: 14. CDR3 size: 19 residues. Germline values: CDR1 SGHRS, CDR2 YFSETQ. CDR3 in amino acids: CASSSSPSGRLGRQETQYF. CDR3 coding DNA: TGCGCCAGCAGCTCGTCTCCTAGCGGGAGGCTAGGCCGCCAAGAGACCCAGTACTTC.

This clonotype was observed at least ten times. The chain couples TRBV27 to TRBJ2-7; TRBD2 matches 9 bases. V was clipped by 5 bases and J by 2 bases; unmatched bases: 4. This CDR3 contains 14 residues. Germline V gene sequence: CDR1 MNHEY, CDR2 SMNVEV (reference sequence). The CDR3 reads CASSVTSGPYEQYF. CDR3 sequence (DNA): TGTGCCAGCAGTGTGACTAGCGGCCCCTACGAGCAGTACTTC.

This clonotype was observed many times. The V and J genes are TRBV11-2 and TRBJ2-5; 8 nucleotides match TRBD2. CDR1 and CDR2 from the germline V gene are SGHAT and FQNNGV. There are 15 residues in the CDR3. V gave up 3 bases and J gave up 5 bases; unmatched junction bases: 8. This chain's CDR3 is CASSFPAGGGETQYF. The CDR3 nucleotides are TGTGCCAGCAGCTTTCCGGCGGGAGGCGGGGAGACCCAGTACTTC.

The table lists this clonotype with many counts. The V gene is TRBV18, the J gene TRBJ2-7, with 12 bases matching TRBD2. Germline V gene data show CDR1 as KGHSH and CDR2 as LQKENI. This CDR3 spans 16 amino acids. With 0 bases clipped from V and 7 bases from J, the junction kept 7 bases outside the gene matches. CDR3 in DNA: TGTGCCAGCTCACCACCAAAACTAGCGGGAGGAGGGGAGCAGTACTTC. Translated: CASSPPKLAGGGEQYF.

The chain has TRBV19 and TRBJ2-1, with a possible D match to TRBD2 (5 bases). The CDR3 sequence is 15 residues long. Per the germline V gene, CDR1 is LNHDA and CDR2 is SQIVND (reference sequence). The V and J ends lost 4 bases and 2 bases respectively, with 12 bases between them. In nucleotides, the CDR3 is TGTGCCAGTAGTAAAGGCGGGCTAGCCTACAATGAGCAGTTCTTC. It specifies CASSKGGLAYNEQFF.

In its sample, this clonotype was seen many times. The genes are TRBV20-1 and TRBJ2-3; D possibly corresponds to TRBD2 (8 bases). The CDR3 is made up of 16 amino acids. Looked up from germline, CDR1 is DFQATT and CDR2 is SNEGSKA (reference sequence). Trimming took 1 base from V and 0 from J, leaving 14 bases between them. The CDR3 spells CSARGDSGRSTDTQYF. CDR3 nucleotide sequence: TGCAGTGCTAGAGGGGACAGCGGGAGAAGCACAGATACGCAGTATTTT.

The V call is TRBV19, the J call TRBJ2-7; 7 bases are shared with TRBD2. After removal of 6 bases from V and 7 bases from J, the junction contained 12 bases not matched to a gene. From germline, CDR1 is LNHDA and CDR2 SQIVND (reference sequence). The length of the CDR3 is 14 residues. This CDR3 is CASRSGTGLREQYF. The CDR3 DNA follows: TGTGCCAGTAGATCCGGGACGGGACTACGAGAGCAGTACTTC.

The gene calls are TRBV15 and TRBJ1-5, with 8 nucleotides matching TRBD1. This CDR3 region has 16 residues. Germline lookup yields CDR1 LNHNV and CDR2 YYDKDF (reference sequence). Germline trimming cut 0 bases from V and 7 bases from J; bases unmatched to any gene: 8. This chain's CDR3 is CATSREGTGGGQPQHF. The CDR3 nucleotides are TGTGCCACCAGCAGAGAAGGTACAGGGGGAGGGCAGCCCCAGCATTTT.

The gene calls are TRBV7-8 and TRBJ1-3; possible D gene TRBD1, 6 bases. CDR3 length: 18 residues. The V gene's germline CDR1 is SGHVS and CDR2 FQNEAQ. Trimming removed 5 bases from V and 0 bases from J, with 20 bases in between. CDR3 region: CASSQFRTRTVSGNTIYF. For the CDR3, the DNA is TGTGCCAGCAGCCAGTTCCGGACGAGGACAGTCTCTGGAAACACCATATATTTT.

This clonotype came up many times. The chain carries TRBV11-2 and TRBJ2-4, with D possibly being TRBD1 (6 bases). The V and J ends lost 7 bases and 0 bases respectively, with 13 bases between them. There are 15 residues in the CDR3. Germline loops: CDR1 SGHAT, CDR2 FQNNGV. The CDR3 DNA follows: TGTGCCAGCACCCAGGACAGAATAGCCAAAAACATTCAGTACTTC. Its protein is CASTQDRIAKNIQYF.

This chain links TRBV24-1 with TRBJ1-2; tentative D call: TRBD1 (5 bases). The CDR3 loop spans 15 amino acids. V was cut by 2 bases and J by 3 bases, with 12 bases left in between. The germline V gene encodes CDR1 KGHDR and CDR2 SFDVKD. The CDR3 DNA reads TGTGCCACCAGTGATTCAACACTAGGGGACTATGGCTACACCTTC. Translating it yields CATSDSTLGDYGYTF.

This clonotype was detected a few times. The rearrangement uses TRBV20-1 and TRBJ2-1, with D perhaps matching TRBD1 (5 bases). The germline V gene encodes CDR1 DFQATT and CDR2 SNEGSKA (reference sequence). This CDR3 contains 14 residues. Trimming took 3 bases from V and 7 from J, leaving 16 bases between them. The CDR3 spells CSARKGQTLNEQFF. CDR3 DNA sequence: TGCAGTGCTAGGAAGGGGCAGACTCTAAATGAGCAGTTCTTC.

Points on this clonotype: A much larger clone differs from this one at a single base, so this may be a read error. The chain couples TRBV6-1 to TRBJ2-1; 12 bases match TRBD2. The V gene's germline CDR1 is MNHNS and CDR2 SASEGT. J was trimmed by 5 bases and V by 6 bases; bases with no gene match: 8. The CDR3 totals 16 residues. CDR3 sequence: CASRGLAGGVDNEQFF. The CDR3 nucleotides read TGTGCCAGCAGGGGGCTAGCGGGAGGGGTGGACAATGAGCAGTTCTTC.

This clonotype was detected a few times. The chain has TRBV20-1 and TRBJ2-5, with TRBD1 as a possible D gene (5 bases). Per the germline V gene, CDR1 is DFQATT and CDR2 is SNEGSKA (reference sequence). V lost 6 bases and J lost 5, with 19 bases in between. The CDR3 is 14 amino acids. The CDR3 sequence is CSAPTPRGRETQYF. The DNA of the CDR3 is TGCAGTGCCCCAACCCCAAGGGGTCGGGAGACCCAGTACTTC.

The CDR3 protein is CASSLVLGVDGDTQYF. DNA of the CDR3: TGTGCCAGCAGCTTAGTGTTGGGGGTTGACGGGGATACGCAGTATTTT. This chain joins TRBV7-2 and TRBJ2-3; D tentatively fits TRBD1 or TRBD2 (5 bases each). Germline-derived CDR1 and CDR2 are SGHTA and FQGNSA. The CDR3 runs 16 residues. V was clipped by 1 base and J by 6 bases, with 17 bases between them.

V and J are TRBV24-1 and TRBJ2-1; a weak D match, TRBD2 (6 bases). V lost 3 bases to trimming and J lost 2 bases, with 16 bases between them. Germline loops: CDR1 KGHDR, CDR2 SFDVKD. This CDR3 has 17 amino acids. The CDR3 coding sequence is TGTGCCACCAGTGATCAGGGCGGGGAGAGGACCTACAATGAGCAGTTCTTC. This translates into CATSDQGGERTYNEQFF.

This clonotype was detected a few times. This chain joins TRBV7-6 and TRBJ2-3; possible D gene TRBD1, 5 bases. The V end lost 5 bases, the J end lost 2 bases, and 14 bases lay between the germline ends. Germline-derived CDR1 and CDR2 are SGHVS and FNYEAQ. The CDR3 is 15 residues long. CDR3 protein: CASSRVQVITDTQYF. The CDR3 nucleotides read TGTGCCAGCAGCCGGGTACAGGTAATCACAGATACGCAGTATTTT.

Many counts were recorded for this clonotype. The chain's CDR3 is CASSLPPGQDYEQYF. The DNA of the CDR3 is TGTGCCAGCAGTTTACCTCCGGGACAGGATTACGAGCAGTACTTC. The chain recombines TRBV12-3 or TRBV12-4 with TRBJ2-7; TRBD1 aligns across 8 bases. The CDR3 length is 15 residues. After removal of 2 bases from V and 4 bases from J, the junction contained 7 bases not matched to a gene.

This clonotype was seen many times. This chain links TRBV2 with TRBJ2-7, with 10 bases aligning to TRBD2. The junction had 20 bases not matched to a gene; V was cut back by 5 bases and J by 1 base. CDR3 size: 20 residues. Germline V gene lookup returns CDR1 SNHLY and CDR2 FYNNEI. The CDR3 coding sequence is TGTGCCAGCAGTTTAAGCAGGGGCGAAACTAGCGGGATAGTATCCTACGAGCAGTACTTC. Protein: CASSLSRGETSGIVSYEQYF. Variable domain in full (rest from reference TRBV2 and TRBJ2-7): EPEVTQTPSHQVTQMGQEVILRCVPISNHLYFYWYRQILGQKVEFLVSFYNNEISEKSEIFDDQFSVERPDGSNFTLKIRSTKLEDSAMYFCASSLSRGETSGIVSYEQYFGPGTRLTVT.

This clonotype was picked up a small number of times. The chain recombines TRBV27 with TRBJ2-7; the D is unclear. The CDR3 is made up of 12 amino acids. V was clipped by 5 bases and J by 6 bases, with 11 bases between them. The V gene's germline CDR1 is MNHEY and CDR2 SMNVEV (reference sequence). Here the CDR3 reads CASSLPNGEQYF. The CDR3 coding sequence is TGTGCCAGCAGTCTCCCAAATGGCGAGCAGTACTTC.

This clonotype was picked up a small number of times. V and J are TRBV7-3 and TRBJ2-2; unclear D gene. Deletions cut 1 base from V and 8 bases from J, with 11 bases between. The CDR3 loop spans 14 amino acids. From germline, CDR1 is SGHTA and CDR2 FQGTGA. The CDR3 region is CASSLSSVGGELFF. The CDR3 nucleotides read TGTGCCAGCAGCTTAAGTTCGGTGGGAGGGGAGCTGTTTTTT. The full variable domain, with the rest looked up from reference TRBV7-3 and TRBJ2-2, is GAGVSQTPSNKVTEKGKYVELRCDPISGHTALYWYRQSLGQGPEFLIYFQGTGAADDSGLPNDRFFAVRPEGSVSTLKIQRTERGDSAVYLCASSLSSVGGELFFGEGSRLTVL.

The chain uses TRBV7-9 and TRBJ2-3; the match to TRBD1 covers 7 bases. Germline V CDR1 and CDR2: SEHNR, FQNEAQ (reference sequence). The junction had 6 bases not matched to a gene; V was cut back by 4 bases and J by 2 bases. The CDR3 covers 15 residues. CDR3 sequence reads: CASSSGTADTDTQYF. DNA of the CDR3: TGTGCCAGCAGCTCAGGGACAGCGGACACAGATACGCAGTATTTT.

Many counts were recorded for this clonotype. The gene calls are TRBV7-2 and TRBJ2-1; perhaps TRBD2 as D (6 bases). V was clipped by 6 bases and J by 5 bases, with 17 bases between them. CDR3 length equals 15 residues. Per germline, CDR1 SGHTA and CDR2 FQGNSA. CDR3: CASSPDYRINNEQFF. CDR3 bases: TGTGCCAGCAGTCCGGACTACCGAATCAACAATGAGCAGTTCTTC. The full variable domain, its missing parts supplied by reference TRBV7-2 and TRBJ2-1, is GAGVSQSPSNKVTEKGKDVELRCDPISGHTALYWYRQSLGQGLEFLIYFQGNSAPDKSGLPSDRFSAERTGGSVSTLTIQRTQQEDSAVYLCASSPDYRINNEQFFGPGTRLTVL.

The chain links TRBV12-3 or TRBV12-4 to TRBJ2-1, with TRBD1 matching over 7 bases. The CDR3 totals 17 residues. V was clipped by 5 bases and J by 1 base; unmatched bases: 11. CDR3 amino acids: CASSPPAGGVSYNEQFF. CDR3 coding DNA: TGTGCCAGCAGTCCCCCCGCAGGGGGAGTTTCCTACAATGAGCAGTTCTTC.

This clonotype was seen at least ten times. The CDR3, as DNA: TGTGCCTGGAGTGATAGTGCTAGCGGGAGCCAAAACACATACAATGAGCAGTTCTTC. It yields the protein CAWSDSASGSQNTYNEQFF. V and J are TRBV30 and TRBJ2-1; TRBD2 matches at 10 bases. CDR1 is GTSNPN and CDR2 is SVGIG in the germline V gene (reference sequence). With 1 base clipped from V and 4 bases from J, the junction kept 16 bases outside the gene matches. The CDR3 sequence is 19 residues long.

The rearrangement links TRBV4-1 to TRBJ2-1; tentative D call: TRBD2 (6 bases). The V gene's germline CDR1 is MGHRA and CDR2 YSYEKL. V gave up 6 bases and J gave up 9 bases, with 15 bases separating them. The CDR3 totals 13 residues. This CDR3 is CASRGLRGVEQFF. The CDR3 DNA sequence: TGCGCCAGCAGGGGTCTTCGCGGGGTTGAGCAGTTCTTC.

This clonotype was detected a few times. V is TRBV6-5 and J is TRBJ1-5; TRBD1 matches at 11 bases. The germline V gene encodes CDR1 MNHEY and CDR2 SVGAGI. The CDR3 sequence is 19 residues long. The trim removed 2 bases at V and 6 bases at J, leaving 15 bases unmatched. This chain's CDR3 is CASSYAEWDRGSFGQPQHF. DNA of the CDR3: TGTGCCAGCAGTTACGCCGAGTGGGACAGGGGGTCATTTGGTCAGCCCCAGCATTTT.

The sample holds a few counts of this clonotype. The J gene is TRBJ2-3, the V gene TRBV7-9; 12 nucleotides match TRBD2. Germline CDR1 SEHNR, CDR2 FQNEAQ (reference sequence). The CDR3 contains 16 residues. J was trimmed by 6 bases and V by 3 bases; bases with no gene match: 7. The CDR3 loop is CASSFPTSGRSDTQYF. CDR3 nucleotides: TGTGCCAGCAGCTTCCCGACTAGCGGGAGATCGGATACGCAGTATTTT.

The sample holds many counts of this clonotype. The chain recombines TRBV12-3 or TRBV12-4 with TRBJ2-5, with D maybe TRBD2 (6 bases). V dropped 3 bases and J dropped 9 bases, with 14 bases sitting between them. CDR3 length: 13 residues. CDR3 DNA sequence: TGTGCCAGCAGTTTTCCCGGGACTTCGTCCCAGTACTTC. Translated: CASSFPGTSSQYF.